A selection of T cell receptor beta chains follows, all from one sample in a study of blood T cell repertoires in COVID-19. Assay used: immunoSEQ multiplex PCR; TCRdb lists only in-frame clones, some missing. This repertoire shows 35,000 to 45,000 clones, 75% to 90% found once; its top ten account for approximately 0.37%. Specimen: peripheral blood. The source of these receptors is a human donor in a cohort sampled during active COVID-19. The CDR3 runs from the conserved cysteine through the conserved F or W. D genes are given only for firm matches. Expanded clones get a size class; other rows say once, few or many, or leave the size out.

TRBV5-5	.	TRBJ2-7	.	CASSTGDGLSYEQYF	TGTGCCAGCAGCACGGGGGACGGCCTATCCTACGAGCAGTACTTC
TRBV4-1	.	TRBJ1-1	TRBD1	CASSQDLNRGNTEAFF	TGCGCCAGCAGCCAGGATCTTAACAGGGGGAACACTGAAGCTTTCTTT
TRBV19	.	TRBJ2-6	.	CASSLRTTGANVLTF	TGTGCCAGTAGTCTCAGGACAACTGGGGCCAACGTCCTGACTTTC
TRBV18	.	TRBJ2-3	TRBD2	CASSPPTSGGGFAGTDTQYF	TGTGCCAGCTCACCACCGACTAGCGGGGGGGGCTTCGCTGGCACAGATACGCAGTATTTT
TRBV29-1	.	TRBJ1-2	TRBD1	CSVDGAGTENPYGYTF	TGCAGCGTTGATGGCGCCGGGACAGAAAATCCCTATGGCTACACCTTC
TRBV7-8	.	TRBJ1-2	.	CASSTYGGESYTF	TGTGCCAGCAGCACCTATGGGGGCGAAAGCTACACCTTC
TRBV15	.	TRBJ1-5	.	CATSRDLASRQPQHF	TGTGCCACCAGCAGAGATCTGGCCTCCCGTCAGCCCCAGCATTTT
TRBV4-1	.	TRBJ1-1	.	CASSQGGQGLNTEAFF	TGCGCCAGCAGCCAAGGGGGGCAGGGACTAAACACTGAAGCTTTCTTT
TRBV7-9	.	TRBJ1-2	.	CASSAGPAGISYGYTF	TGTGCCAGCAGCGCGGGCCCGGCGGGTATTTCATATGGCTACACCTTC
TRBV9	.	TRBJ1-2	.	CASSPSEGYYGYTF	TGTGCCAGCAGCCCTAGCGAGGGATACTATGGCTACACCTTC
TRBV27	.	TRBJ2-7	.	CASSLFQGSYEQYF	TGTGCCAGCAGTTTATTCCAGGGGTCCTACGAGCAGTACTTC
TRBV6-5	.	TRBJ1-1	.	CASSYSTGSNTEAFF	TGTGCCAGCAGTTACTCGACCGGGTCGAACACTGAAGCTTTCTTT
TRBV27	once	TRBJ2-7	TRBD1	CASSPLRTGGLGEQYF	TGTGCCAGCAGTCCCCTCCGGACAGGGGGCTTGGGTGAGCAGTACTTC
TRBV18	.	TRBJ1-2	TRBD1	CASSPGQARNYGYTF	TGTGCCAGCTCACCGGGACAGGCCCGTAACTATGGCTACACCTTC
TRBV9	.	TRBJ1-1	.	CASSVESGFTEAFF	TGTGCCAGCAGCGTAGAATCCGGGTTCACTGAAGCTTTCTTT
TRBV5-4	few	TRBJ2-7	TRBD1	CASSQQGAWGEQYF	TGTGCCAGCAGCCAACAGGGGGCATGGGGCGAGCAGTACTTC
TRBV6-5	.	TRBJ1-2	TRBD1	CASRGDRADGYGYTF	TGTGCCAGCAGGGGGGACAGGGCGGATGGCTATGGCTACACCTTC
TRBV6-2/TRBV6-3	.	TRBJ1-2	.	CASSSPTSSYGYTF	TGTGCCAGCAGCTCACCGACTTCATCCTATGGCTACACCTTC
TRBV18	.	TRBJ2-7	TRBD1	CASSPKGQRPYEQYF	TGTGCCAGCTCACCAAAGGGACAGCGACCCTACGAGCAGTACTTC
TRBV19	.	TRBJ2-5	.	CASRLPGHQQETQYF	TGTGCCAGTAGGCTACCGGGACATCAGCAAGAGACCCAGTACTTC
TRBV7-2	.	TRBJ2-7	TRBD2	CASSLAGTGGYEQYF	TGTGCCAGCAGCTTAGCGGGGACGGGGGGCTACGAGCAGTACTTC
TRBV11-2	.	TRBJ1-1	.	CASSLGSLNTEAFF	TGTGCCAGCAGCCTCGGGAGTCTGAACACTGAAGCTTTCTTT
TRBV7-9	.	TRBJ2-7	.	CASSLSTGRYEQYF	TGTGCCAGCAGCTTAAGTACAGGACGGTACGAGCAGTACTTC
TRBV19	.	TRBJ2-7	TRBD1	CASSKPGQSSYEQYF	TGTGCCAGTAGTAAACCGGGACAGAGCTCCTACGAGCAGTACTTC
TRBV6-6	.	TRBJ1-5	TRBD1	CASRRTGNQPQHF	TGTGCCAGCAGGCGGACAGGGAATCAGCCCCAGCATTTT
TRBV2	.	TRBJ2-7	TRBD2	CASSGTSGGPVSSYEQYF	TGTGCCAGCAGTGGGACTAGCGGGGGGCCGGTAAGCTCCTACGAGCAGTACTTC
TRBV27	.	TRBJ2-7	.	CASSLKYLGGYYEQYF	TGTGCCAGCAGTTTAAAGTATCTCGGCGGTTACTACGAGCAGTACTTC
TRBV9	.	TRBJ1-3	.	CASSVGGEASGNTIYF	TGTGCCAGCAGCGTGGGAGGTGAAGCCTCTGGAAACACCATATATTTT
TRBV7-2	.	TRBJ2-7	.	CASSFKGGNEQYF	TGTGCCAGCAGCTTTAAAGGGGGTAACGAGCAGTACTTC
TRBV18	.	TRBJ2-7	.	CASSVGQLASYEQYF	TGTGCCAGCTCCGTTGGGCAGTTGGCCTCCTACGAGCAGTACTTC
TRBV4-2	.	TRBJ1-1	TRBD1	CASSQPGQGIPEAFF	TGTGCCAGCAGCCAGCCGGGACAGGGGATCCCTGAAGCTTTCTTT
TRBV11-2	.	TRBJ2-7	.	CASSHNLWGSGQEQYF	TGTGCCAGCAGCCATAATCTCTGGGGGAGCGGACAGGAGCAGTACTTC
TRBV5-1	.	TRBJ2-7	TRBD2	CASSPAAGLAGGRSNEQYF	TGCGCCAGCAGCCCGGCGGCGGGACTAGCGGGGGGTCGTTCCAACGAGCAGTACTTC
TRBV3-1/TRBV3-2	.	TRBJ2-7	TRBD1	CASSQDWMRTGIYYEQYF	TGTGCCAGCAGCCAAGATTGGATGAGGACAGGGATTTACTACGAGCAGTACTTC
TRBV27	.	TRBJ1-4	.	CASSFNRVSNEKLFF	TGTGCCAGCAGTTTCAACAGGGTTTCTAATGAAAAACTGTTTTTT
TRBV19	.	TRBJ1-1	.	CASRSGGGWTEAFF	TGTGCCAGCAGAAGCGGGGGAGGATGGACTGAAGCTTTCTTT
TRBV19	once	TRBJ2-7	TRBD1	CASSTGTGAGYEQYF	TGTGCCAGTAGTACCGGGACAGGGGCCGGCTACGAGCAGTACTTC
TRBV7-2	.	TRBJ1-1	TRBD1	CASSSLEGAF	TGTGCCAGCAGTTCCCTGGAGGGGGCCTTT
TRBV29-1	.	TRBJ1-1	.	CSVEKSMNTEAFF	TGCAGCGTTGAAAAAAGCATGAACACTGAAGCTTTCTTT
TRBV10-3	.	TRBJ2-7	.	CAISDRKGAYEQYF	TGTGCCATCAGTGATCGTAAGGGAGCCTACGAGCAGTACTTC
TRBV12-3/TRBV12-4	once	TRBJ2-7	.	CASSLRWAEQYF	TGTGCCAGCAGTTTAAGGTGGGCCGAGCAGTACTTC
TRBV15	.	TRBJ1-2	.	CATSREVDYGYTF	TGTGCCACCAGCAGGGAGGTGGACTATGGCTACACCTTC
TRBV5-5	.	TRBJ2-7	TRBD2	CASSLKGLAVSYEQYF	TGTGCCAGCAGCTTGAAGGGACTAGCGGTTTCCTACGAGCAGTACTTC
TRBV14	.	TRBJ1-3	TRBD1	CASSLDRAGNTIYF	TGTGCCAGCAGCCTCGACAGGGCTGGAAACACCATATATTTT
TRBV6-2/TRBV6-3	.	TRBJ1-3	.	CASGHAEGARGNTIYF	TGTGCCAGCGGCCACGCGGAAGGGGCGAGGGGAAACACCATATATTTT
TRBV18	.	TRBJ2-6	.	CASVGAALSSGANVLTF	TGTGCCAGCGTCGGAGCAGCCCTTAGCTCTGGGGCCAACGTCCTGACTTTC
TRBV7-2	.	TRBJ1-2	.	CASSLASTGYGRENTF	TGTGCCAGCAGCTTAGCTTCTACAGGGTATGGGCGTGAAAACACCTTC
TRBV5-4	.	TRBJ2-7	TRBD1	CASSRMAGGQREQYF	TGTGCCAGCAGCCGGATGGCAGGGGGTCAGCGAGAGCAGTACTTC
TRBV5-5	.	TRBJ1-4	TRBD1	CASIAPGQGAEKLFF	TGTGCCAGCATCGCCCCGGGACAGGGGGCTGAAAAACTGTTTTTT